Included here is one T cell receptor (beta chain) sequence, with context. The data stem from a study of blood T cell repertoires in COVID-19. Study overall: COVID-19 samples collected from the United States, Italy and Spain covered acute and convalescent phases. The cDNA or gDNA used as material had been derived from T cells, B-cell-depleted T cells, or PBMCs.

Authors' data handling: Amplified reference gene primers provided the basis for estimating nucleated cell counts. Clones were sequenced by immunoSEQ multiplex PCR, and TCRdb holds only the in-frame ones, with some missing. That table gives V, J and clone size, and the DNA gave D and trimming. The sample includes about 65,000 clones, 90% to 95% of them seen just once. The TCR comes from a man aged 65 to 85 with active COVID-19. Sequenced input: peripheral blood.

In DNA, the CDR3 is TGCGCCAGCAGCCAAGAGGGTGGAGGTACAGGGGGCGCCGGGGAGCTGTTTTTT. Translating gives CASSQEGGGTGGAGELFF. V gene TRBV4-1 combines with J gene TRBJ2-2, with 9 bases identical to TRBD1. CDR3 size: 18 residues. Germline lookup yields CDR1 MGHRA and CDR2 YSYEKL. V trimming: 0 bases; J trimming: 6 bases; junction bases outside the gene matches: 11.